The 3 T cell receptor beta chains reported below all come from one sample, sequenced in a study of T-cell reconstitution after alpha-beta-depleted transplantation in children. Preparation of the TCRbeta library involved a method that used unique molecular identifiers. TCRdb fed the PCR reads into MiXCR, producing one record per CDR3 protein. The table shows some 450,000 distinct CDR3 sequences, with roughly two fifths occurring only once. This material consisted of PBMCs, taken before TCRalphabeta/CD19-depleted stem cell transplant. The receptor source for this set is a girl aged 2-10 years with aplastic anemia, due to receive a stem cell transplant.

This clonotype has just a few counts. This chain joins TRBV6-5 and TRBJ1-2; D is undetermined. Germline values: CDR1 MNHEY, CDR2 SVGAGI. There are 14 residues in the CDR3. Between the trimmed V and J ends, which lost 3 bases and 2 bases, there was a span of 10 bases. CDR3 residues: CASSYLSLNYGYTF. In DNA, the CDR3 is TGTGCCAGCAGTTATCTGAGCTTAAACTATGGCTACACCTTC.

The DNA for the CDR3 is TGTGCCAGCAGTTTAAGAGGGGGATCACCCCTCCACTTT. This sequence encodes CASSLRGGSPLHF. The chain couples TRBV27 to TRBJ1-6; TRBD1 is a possible D gene (6 bases). The germline V gene encodes CDR1 MNHEY and CDR2 SMNVEV (reference sequence). V lost 2 bases and J 10 bases, leaving 9 bases between the germline ends. CDR3 length: 13 amino acids.

This clonotype was recorded many times. V and J are TRBV20-1 and TRBJ2-3; 9 nucleotides agree with TRBD2. V lost 5 bases and J lost 0; bases outside the gene matches: 3. The germline CDR1 and CDR2 sequences are DFQATT and SNEGSKA (reference sequence). The CDR3 has 14 residues. The CDR3 spells CSALTSGSTDTQYF. Written as DNA, the CDR3 is TGCAGTGCTTTAACTAGCGGGAGCACAGATACGCAGTATTTT.